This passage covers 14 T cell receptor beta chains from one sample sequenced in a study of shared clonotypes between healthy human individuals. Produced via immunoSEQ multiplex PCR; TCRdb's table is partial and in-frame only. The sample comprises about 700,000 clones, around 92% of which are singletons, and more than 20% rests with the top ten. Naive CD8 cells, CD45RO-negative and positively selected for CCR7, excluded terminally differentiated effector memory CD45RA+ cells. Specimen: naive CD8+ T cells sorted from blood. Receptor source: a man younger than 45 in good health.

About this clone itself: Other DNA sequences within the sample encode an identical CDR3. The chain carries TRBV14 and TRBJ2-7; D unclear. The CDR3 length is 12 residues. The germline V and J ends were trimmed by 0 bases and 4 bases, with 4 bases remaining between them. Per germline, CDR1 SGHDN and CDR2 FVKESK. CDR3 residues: CASSQDRYEQYF. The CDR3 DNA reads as TGTGCCAGCAGCCAAGATCGTTACGAGCAGTACTTC.

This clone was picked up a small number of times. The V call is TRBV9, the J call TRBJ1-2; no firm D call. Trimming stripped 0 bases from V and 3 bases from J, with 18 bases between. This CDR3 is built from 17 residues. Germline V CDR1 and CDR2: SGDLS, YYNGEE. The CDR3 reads CASSVAGSRGDYYGYTF. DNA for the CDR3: TGTGCCAGCAGCGTAGCTGGCTCCCGGGGAGATTACTATGGCTACACCTTC.

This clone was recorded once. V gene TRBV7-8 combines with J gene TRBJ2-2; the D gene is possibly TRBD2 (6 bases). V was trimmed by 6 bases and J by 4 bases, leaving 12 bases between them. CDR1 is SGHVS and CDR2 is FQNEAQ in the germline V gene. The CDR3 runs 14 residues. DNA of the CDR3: TGTGCCAGCAGAAGTGGGACTTCCACCGGGGAGCTGTTTTTT. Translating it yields CASRSGTSTGELFF.

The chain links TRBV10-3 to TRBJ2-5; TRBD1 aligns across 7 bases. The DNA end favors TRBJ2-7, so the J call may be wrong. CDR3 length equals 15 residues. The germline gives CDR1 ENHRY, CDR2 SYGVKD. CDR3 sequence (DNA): TGTGCCATCAACGGTAAACCGGGACAGTCCTACGAGCAGTACTTC. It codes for CAINGKPGQSYEQYF.

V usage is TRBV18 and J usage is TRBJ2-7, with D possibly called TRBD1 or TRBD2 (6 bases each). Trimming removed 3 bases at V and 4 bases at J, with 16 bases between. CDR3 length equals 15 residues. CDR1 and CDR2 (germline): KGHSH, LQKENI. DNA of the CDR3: TGTGCCAGCTCACCCGCGGGGACATCCTATTACGAGCAGTACTTC. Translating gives CASSPAGTSYYEQYF.

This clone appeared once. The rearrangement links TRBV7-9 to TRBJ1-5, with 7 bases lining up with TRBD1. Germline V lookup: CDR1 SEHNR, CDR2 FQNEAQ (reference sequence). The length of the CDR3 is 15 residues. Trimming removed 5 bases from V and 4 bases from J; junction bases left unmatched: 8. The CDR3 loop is CASSRGLQGNQPQHF. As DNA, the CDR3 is TGTGCCAGCAGCAGAGGACTACAGGGGAATCAGCCCCAGCATTTT.

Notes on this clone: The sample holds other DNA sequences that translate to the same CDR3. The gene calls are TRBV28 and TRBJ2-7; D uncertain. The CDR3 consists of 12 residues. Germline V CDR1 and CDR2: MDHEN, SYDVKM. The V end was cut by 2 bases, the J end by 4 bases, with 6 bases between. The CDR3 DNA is TGTGCCAGCAGTTTACCCGCTTACGAGCAGTACTTC. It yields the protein CASSLPAYEQYF. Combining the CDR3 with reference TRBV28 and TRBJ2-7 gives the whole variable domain DVKVTQSSRYLVKRTGEKVFLECVQDMDHENMFWYRQDPGLGLRLIYFSYDVKMKEKGDIPEGYSVSREKKERFSLILESASTNQTSMYLCASSLPAYEQYFGPGTRLTVT.

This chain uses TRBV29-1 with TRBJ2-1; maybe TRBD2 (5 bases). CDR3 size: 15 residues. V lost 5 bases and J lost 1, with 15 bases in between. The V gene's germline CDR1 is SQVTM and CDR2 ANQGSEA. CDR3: CSVPDFRISYNEQFF. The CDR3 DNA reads TGCAGCGTTCCGGACTTTAGAATATCCTACAATGAGCAGTTCTTC.

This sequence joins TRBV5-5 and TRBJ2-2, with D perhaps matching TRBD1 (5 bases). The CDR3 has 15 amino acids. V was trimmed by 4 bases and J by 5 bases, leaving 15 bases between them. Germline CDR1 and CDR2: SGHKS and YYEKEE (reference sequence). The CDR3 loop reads CASSRLTATTGELFF. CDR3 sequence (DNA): TGTGCCAGCAGCCGACTGACAGCAACAACCGGGGAGCTGTTTTTT.

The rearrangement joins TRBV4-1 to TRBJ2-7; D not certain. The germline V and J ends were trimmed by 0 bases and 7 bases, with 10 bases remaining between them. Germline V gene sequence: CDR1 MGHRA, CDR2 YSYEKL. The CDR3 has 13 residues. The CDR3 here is CASSQDRALEQYF. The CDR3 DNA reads TGCGCCAGCAGCCAAGACCGGGCGCTGGAGCAGTACTTC.

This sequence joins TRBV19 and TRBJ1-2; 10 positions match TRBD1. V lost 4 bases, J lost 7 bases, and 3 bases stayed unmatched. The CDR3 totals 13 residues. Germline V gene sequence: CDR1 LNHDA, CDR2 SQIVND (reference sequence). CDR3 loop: CASSTGTGVGYTF. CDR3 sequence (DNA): TGTGCCAGTAGTACCGGGACAGGGGTTGGCTACACCTTC.

DNA of the CDR3: TGTGCCAGCAATTCGTACAGCTACTACGAGCAGTACTTC. It codes for CASNSYSYYEQYF. J is TRBJ2-7 and V is TRBV6-1; D not resolved. V lost 7 bases and J 3 bases, leaving 13 bases between the germline ends. CDR3 size: 13 residues. Germline V gene lookup returns CDR1 MNHNS and CDR2 SASEGT.

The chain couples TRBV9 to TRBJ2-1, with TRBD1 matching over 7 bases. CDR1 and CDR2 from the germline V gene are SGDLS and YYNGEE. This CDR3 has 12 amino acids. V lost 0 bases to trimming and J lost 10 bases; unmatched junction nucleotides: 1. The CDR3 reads CASSVVDREQFF. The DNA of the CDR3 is TGTGCCAGCAGCGTAGTGGACAGGGAGCAGTTCTTC.

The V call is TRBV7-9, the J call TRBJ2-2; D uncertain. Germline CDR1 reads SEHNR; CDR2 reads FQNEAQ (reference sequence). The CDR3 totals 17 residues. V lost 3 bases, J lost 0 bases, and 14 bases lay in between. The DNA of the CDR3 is TGTGCCAGCAGCTTCCCCGCCGGCGGAGCGAACACCGGGGAGCTGTTTTTT. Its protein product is CASSFPAGGANTGELFF.